This TCR beta chain was sequenced for a study of tumor-infiltrating lymphocytes in primary liver carcinoma. Notes on the study in general: Pairs of tumor regions overlapped more than tumor-adjacent and tumor-blood pairs did.

Co-extracted RNA and DNA came from roughly 21-30 mg of unsorted bulk tissue. Resecting the tumor surgically was how the patients' primary liver carcinoma was treated. Every patient had chronic HBV infection and was treatment-naive. A constant-region primer primed TCR beta cDNA synthesis from roughly 520 ng of total RNA. Three nested multiplex PCR rounds of slightly modified ARM-PCR generated TCR beta libraries. The two initial PCR rounds, roughly 9 cycles each, used TRBV1-TRBV30 forward and C-beta reverse primers. MiXCR was run by TCRdb on the multiplex PCR reads, yielding one entry per CDR3 protein. Altogether roughly 100,000 distinct CDR3 sequences are present, roughly 80% being singletons, with the ten largest covering approximately 20%. About this clonotype itself: Its antigen is not identified. The junction shows a germline mismatch at one end, possibly a read error.

CDR1 and CDR2 from the germline V gene are MGHDK and SYGVNS. This CDR3 has 12 residues. Sequencing used liver tumor tissue from sampling region 3. Subset meaning: tumor region T3, left-lateral pole. V usage is TRBV25-1 and J usage is TRBJ2-5; D is ambiguous. The receptor was derived from a man aged 40-50 years with primary liver carcinoma and hepatitis B virus infection. CDR3 protein: CSSSLNSGTQYF. Written as DNA, the CDR3 is TGTTCCAGCAGTCTAAACTCAGGGACCCAGTACTTC.